Below, 16 T cell receptor beta chains from the same sample are listed, as sequenced in a study of blood T cell repertoires in COVID-19. TCRdb keeps only in-frame clones here, not all; method: immunoSEQ multiplex PCR. The table has about 250,000 clones, approximately 81% seen once. The sequencing input was PBMCs or T cells enriched from blood (not recorded which). Receptor source: a woman in her 50s who had been exposed to COVID-19.

The V call is TRBV28, the J call TRBJ1-2; 7 positions agree with TRBD1. The CDR3 is 14 residues long. Trimming at V came to 6 bases and at J to 8 bases, leaving 12 bases not matched to a gene. The germline V gene has CDR1 MDHEN and CDR2 SYDVKM. CDR3 amino acids: CASSRDSAWGGYTF. The CDR3 bases are TGTGCCAGCAGCAGGGACAGCGCCTGGGGAGGCTACACCTTC.

The genes are TRBV25-1 and TRBJ2-1; the D gene is possibly TRBD2 (6 bases). The V gene lost 10 bases and the J gene lost 8 bases, with 21 bases spanning the gap. CDR3 length equals 14 residues. Germline lookup yields CDR1 MGHDK and CDR2 SYGVNS. The CDR3 bases are TGTGCCACCTTCGCGTATTCTGGGGAGGATGAGCAGTTCTTC. Translated: CATFAYSGEDEQFF.

This clone was observed at least ten times. The rearrangement joins TRBV5-4 to TRBJ2-4; TRBD1 might be the D (6 bases). V was cut by 1 base and J by 9 bases, with 14 bases left in between. The CDR3 consists of 14 residues. Germline assignment: CDR1 SGHNT and CDR2 YYREEE (reference sequence). CDR3 region: CASSLSAGAGIQYF. The CDR3 nucleotides are TGTGCCAGCAGCTTGTCCGCAGGGGCTGGCATTCAGTACTTC.

As DNA, the CDR3 is TGCGCCAGCAGCCAAGATCCCCCGGGGAATGGTTCACCCCTCCACTTT. Encoded protein: CASSQDPPGNGSPLHF. The chain carries TRBV4-3 and TRBJ1-6, with unresolved D. CDR3 length: 16 residues. Germline CDR1 LGHNA, CDR2 YSLEER. Deletions cut 0 bases from V and 9 bases from J, with 15 bases between.

This clone was seen once. V is TRBV21-1 and J is TRBJ1-1; TRBD1 was called by the table and not checked on the DNA. TRBV21-1 is described as a pseudogene. CDR3 length equals 14 residues. The chain's CDR3 is CASSKGQVNTEAFF. CDR3 in DNA: TGTGCCAGCAGCAAAGGACAAGTTAACACTGAAGCTTTCTTT.

The chain links TRBV6-5 to TRBJ2-5; 9 nucleotides match TRBD1. CDR1 is MNHEY, CDR2 SVGAGI, per germline. J lost 7 bases, V lost 8 bases, and 8 bases had no gene match. This CDR3 comprises 13 residues. The CDR3 DNA reads TGTGCCAGCCGGGACAGGGTAGGGGGGACCCAGTACTTC. Translating it yields CASRDRVGGTQYF.

In this sample, this clone turned up a few times. The chain couples TRBV29-1 to TRBJ2-1, with unresolved D. Germline V gene sequence: CDR1 SQVTM, CDR2 ANQGSEA. The V gene lost 4 bases and the J gene lost 0 bases, with 7 bases spanning the gap. This CDR3 is 13 amino acids long. The CDR3 bases are TGCAGCGTTGTGAGGAGCTCCTACAATGAGCAGTTCTTC. It is translated as CSVVRSSYNEQFF.

This chain links TRBV10-1 with TRBJ1-3; D unclear. Trimming left V 2 bases short and J 2 bases short, with 13 bases between. Germline V CDR1 and CDR2: WNHNN, SYGVQD (reference sequence). CDR3 size: 16 residues. The CDR3, as DNA: TGCGCCAGCAGTGAGAACGGGGAAGGGACTGGAAACACCATATATTTT. Translating it yields CASSENGEGTGNTIYF.

The chain joins TRBV5-4 to TRBJ2-1, with 9 bases fitting TRBD1. The V and J ends lost 0 bases and 4 bases, in that order; junction bases with no gene match: 2. Germline values: CDR1 SGHNT, CDR2 YYREEE (reference sequence). CDR3 length: 15 amino acids. The CDR3 loop reads CASSLAQGAYNEQFF. CDR3 bases: TGTGCCAGCAGCTTGGCACAGGGGGCGTACAATGAGCAGTTCTTC. The whole variable domain, filled in from reference TRBV5-4 and TRBJ2-1, reads ETGVTQSPTHLIKTRGQQVTLRCSSQSGHNTVSWYQQALGQGPQFIFQYYREEENGRGNFPPRFSGLQFPNYSSELNVNALELDDSALYLCASSLAQGAYNEQFFGPGTRLTVL.

The chain couples TRBV25-1 to TRBJ2-3, with D possibly being TRBD2 (6 bases). This CDR3 has 15 residues. Germline-derived CDR1 and CDR2 are MGHDK and SYGVNS. With 0 bases removed from V and 7 bases from J, the gap between germline ends came to 14 bases. The CDR3 DNA is TGTGCCAGCAGTGAATATGGAGGGGCGGGGAATACGCAGTATTTT. Amino acid sequence: CASSEYGGAGNTQYF.

The genes are TRBV15 and TRBJ2-6; a weak D match, TRBD1 (6 bases). Per the germline V gene, CDR1 is LNHNV and CDR2 is YYDKDF (reference sequence). The CDR3 is made up of 17 amino acids. Trimming took 0 bases from V and 4 from J, leaving 13 bases between them. The CDR3 sequence: CATSRESGAGGANVLTF. The DNA for the CDR3 is TGTGCCACCAGCAGAGAATCAGGGGCCGGGGGGGCCAACGTCCTGACTTTC.

The V call is TRBV5-1, the J call TRBJ1-1, with D possibly matching TRBD1 (5 bases). The CDR3 is made up of 16 amino acids. CDR1 and CDR2 from the germline V gene are SGHRS and YFSETQ. Trimming cost V 0 bases and J 5 bases, with 17 bases left between them. Here the CDR3 reads CASSLAQGGGWTEAFF. In nucleotides, the CDR3 is TGCGCCAGCAGCTTGGCTCAGGGCGGGGGATGGACTGAAGCTTTCTTT.

The chain employs TRBV6-2 or TRBV6-3 and TRBJ1-2; no definite D call. The CDR3 covers 13 residues. From germline, CDR1 is MNHEY and CDR2 SVGEGT. V gave up 0 bases and J gave up 8 bases, with 10 bases separating them. The CDR3 bases are TGTGCCAGCAGTTACTCTCGAGGGCAAGGCTACACCTTC. Translated: CASSYSRGQGYTF.

This chain joins TRBV12-3 or TRBV12-4 and TRBJ1-6, with D uncertain. V was pared by 3 bases and J by 10 bases, with 10 bases between. This CDR3 is built from 13 residues. CDR3 residues: CASSLGGYSPLHF. The CDR3 coding sequence is TGTGCCAGCAGTTTGGGAGGGTACTCACCCCTCCACTTT.

The genes are TRBV30 and TRBJ2-7, with 8 bases aligning to TRBD1. The CDR3 loop spans 13 amino acids. Trimming cost V 1 base and J 6 bases; bases outside gene matches: 5. Germline CDR1 and CDR2: GTSNPN and SVGIG (reference sequence). The CDR3: CAWSGGGTGEQYF. The CDR3, as DNA: TGTGCCTGGAGTGGCGGTGGGACAGGCGAGCAGTACTTC.

The chain uses TRBV7-2 and TRBJ2-7, with TRBD1 matching 8 bases. Germline V lookup: CDR1 SGHTA, CDR2 FQGNSA. The J segment lost 7 bases and the V segment lost 2 bases, leaving 7 bases of the junction unmatched. The length of the CDR3 is 14 residues. The CDR3 spells CASSLQGAAGEQYF. CDR3 DNA: TGTGCCAGCAGCTTACAGGGGGCGGCGGGTGAGCAGTACTTC.